These 2 T cell receptor beta chains came from one sample sequenced in a study of OX40 agonist ivuxolimab in advanced cancers. This table comes from immunoSEQ multiplex PCR, and its TCRdb copy is limited to in-frame clones, with some not included. The sample shows some 81,000 clones, around four fifths of them seen only once. The sequencing here drew on CD4+ or CD8+ T cells sorted from blood, taken in a trial of the OX40 agonist ivuxolimab. These receptors were obtained from an adult with an advanced solid tumor such as melanoma, head and neck, liver or kidney cancer.

The chain has TRBV30 and TRBJ1-4; D perhaps matches TRBD1 (6 bases). CDR3 size: 13 residues. V was pared by 3 bases and J by 8 bases, with 13 bases between. CDR1 GTSNPN and CDR2 SVGIG come from the germline V gene (reference sequence). As DNA, the CDR3 is TGTGCCTGGAGAGGGGGGCCGAGGGAAAAACTGTTTTTT. It is translated as CAWRGGPREKLFF.

The genes are TRBV4-1 and TRBJ1-1; maybe TRBD1 (5 bases). The CDR3 sequence is 14 residues long. Germline V gene data show CDR1 as MGHRA and CDR2 as YSYEKL. V lost 0 bases, J lost 6 bases, and 11 bases lay in between. CDR3 sequence: CASSQDLGVAEAFF. Written as DNA, the CDR3 is TGCGCCAGCAGCCAAGATCTGGGGGTAGCTGAAGCTTTCTTT.